Detailed here is one T cell receptor (beta chain). This clone was counted once. Its antigen target is currently unknown. There are no base qualities to consult, and no much larger clone falls within one base. V ends up 2 bases short and J 6 bases short, with an unmatched junction base count of 7. CDR1 is given as MNHNS and CDR2 as SASEGT, both from the germline V gene. The CDR3 measures 15 amino acids from cysteine to phenylalanine. CDR3 DNA only is kept here, 45 bases in frame from base 1. The library was built by means of the immunoSEQ multiplex PCR assay. A mixture of 60 forward primers for TCR Vbeta segments and 13 reverse primers for TCR Jbeta segments was used in the multiplex PCR. A multiplex PCR assay on genomic DNA amplified the CDR3 region of rearranged TCR beta genes. On the Illumina HiSeq System, the amplified TCR beta libraries were sequenced as 87-base-pair reads. Processing in the source paper ran as follows. A later analysis tallied 70 million to 100 million unique TCR beta chains across the 666 repertoires, and about 12 million of those chains were shared by two or more donors. A nearest-neighbor algorithm error-corrected the raw reads and collapsed the reads into unique sequences, merging closely related sequences to remove PCR and sequencing errors. V, D and J gene segments were assigned by aligning CDR3 sequences to IMGT reference sequences. For a sequence to be retained, a match of at least six nucleotides to both a V gene segment and a J gene segment was required. Rearrangements were classified as productive when the CDR3 lacked stop codons and remained in frame with V and J, and all other rearrangements were classified as non-productive. CDR3 was defined by IMGT convention, running from the second conserved V-encoded cysteine to the conserved J-encoded phenylalanine. The earlier analysis of about 530 of the donors excluded any sequence lacking an unambiguous match to a single V gene segment. In an earlier analysis of 587 of the donors, V segments were called functional above 56.7% productive rearrangements and were called segregating when the between-donor standard deviation exceeded 5%. A statistical classification framework was developed to diagnose cytomegalovirus status using the catalog of TCR beta chain sequences. V and J gene assignment, in a later analysis, came from comparing TCR nucleotide sequences with IMGT/GENE-DB human TR gene sequences. The TCRdist pipeline was used in a later analysis to assign CDR3 sequences and most-parsimonious VDJ recombination scenarios. A later analysis defined each TCR beta chain by its CDR3 amino acid sequence plus V-gene family, and excluded reads lacking a unique V-gene family. In a later analysis, 550 to 650 highly shared, low-generation-probability nucleotide sequences were removed to address suspected cross-contamination and a sequencing artifact. In a later analysis, a clonal expansion index for each public chain was calculated from normalized within-repertoire ranks of inferred template counts. In a later analysis, generation probabilities were computed using a VDJ recombination model fitted to out-of-frame rearrangements, and the results were checked against IGoR. A later analysis scored TCR-TCR, TCR-HLA and TCR-CMV co-occurrence with hypergeometric tests, applying a repertoire-size bias correction to TCR pairs. A later analysis estimated false discovery rates by permuting HLA or CMV assignments 20 times. In a later analysis, co-occurring TCRs were grouped with DBSCAN, and TCRdist sequence similarity was added when clustering was performed within HLA-allele-positive subsets. Repertoires with fewer than 30,000 or more than 120,000 public chains were left out of co-occurrence clustering, as were five repertoires with anomalous nucleotide sharing. Held by TCRdb, this immuneACCESS table contains in-frame sequences only and omits some clones. Under half of the omission traces to an unresolved V gene where checked; the cause of the rest is unknown. The V and J calls and clone size are taken from that table; D and trimming were inferred from the DNA. This sample gives 220,000 or so clones in total; around 80% of them show up just once. The top ten constitute less than 4.5% of the sample.

The cohort consisted of 650 to 700 healthy bone marrow donors. At the time of sampling, every cohort member was nominally healthy, though immune exposures that went unrecorded were likely present. The donor was CMV seronegative and was included in the group of 352 seronegative cohort members. A peripheral blood sample was provided by each donor, and peripheral blood mononuclear cells were used for TCR beta sequencing. The Qiagen DNeasy Blood Extraction Kit was used to extract genomic DNA from the blood cell samples. These data belong to a study of cytomegalovirus exposure and HLA in healthy donors (dated by TCRdb to about 2017). Background on the whole study: An earlier analysis of roughly 630 of the donors reported approximately 270 Gb of sequence data and some 120 million unique TCR beta sequences from about 200 million T cells. Approximately 310 gigabases of sequencing data and around 85 million unique TCR sequences made up an early release that covered fewer than 650 HLA-typed donors. Of the 398 genotyped donors, 81% fell in the genetic ancestry cluster associated with self-reported Caucasian donors. The aim of the study was to test whether cataloging public T cell receptors could identify signatures of past pathogen exposure. The study profiled the T cell repertoires of 666 subjects by immunosequencing and related them to cytomegalovirus serostatus. A separate validation cohort of roughly 110 different subjects was used in addition to the 666-subject first cohort. High-throughput TCR immunosequencing, statistical association of individual TCRs with disease status, and machine learning were combined to predict cytomegalovirus infection status. In a later analysis, previously published TCR beta repertoires from 550 to 700 donors were re-analyzed and high-resolution HLA genotyping was added so that TCR occurrence patterns could be studied. Rather than drawing on any new phenotypic data, the later analysis identified candidate immune exposures from TCR beta sequences and the way those sequences occurred across donors. In an earlier analysis of 550 to 700 of the donors, high-throughput TCR beta sequencing was used to judge whether each TCR beta V gene segment behaved as functional or pseudogenic. Donor age, sex, ethnicity and CMV serostatus were collected together with the repertoire data. Genome-wide SNP genotypes for about 65% of the 666 donors were used in a later genetic analysis, which treated that subset as a discovery cohort. Every repertoire in the discovery cohort had been generated on one and the same sequencing platform. Class I and class II HLA loci were covered by the typing at four-digit resolution. The number of donors typed differed by locus, with roughly 629-640 for A, B, C, DRB1 and DQB1, approximately 500 for DQA1, 600 to 610 for DPA1, and about 450 for DPB1. Because of strong linkage in the cohort, 5 or 6 DR-DQ haplotypes were treated as single units for association and clustering. Across 300 to 400 genotyped donors of the cohort, an average of about 250,000 unique TCR beta nucleotide sequences per donor were sequenced, and around 19% of those sequences were non-productive.

Overall study outcomes, separate from this receptor: Roughly uniform sequencing depth across donors was assumed in presence/absence analyses, although this assumption may not hold. A further reported finding was that TCR beta sequences accurately predicted the HLA-A and HLA-B alleles for most subjects in the first cohort. Most TCR sequences were observed very rarely across donors, whereas some public TCRs were present in many individuals. In a later analysis, TCR association rates were found to vary across HLA loci, with the most associated TCRs seen for DRB1 alleles and the fewest for HLA-C alleles. In a later analysis, HLA-associated TCR beta chains showed more clonal expansion and lower generation probabilities than non-associated chains that were equally common. HLA typing was unavailable for some donors at each locus, so association tests used only the typed subset. Specific HLA alleles were associated with 15,000 to 20,000 TCR beta sequences at a false discovery rate of 0.05 in a later analysis. In vitro tests confirmed that three of the cytomegalovirus-associated TCR beta chains recognize cytomegalovirus antigens. A cluster of highly shared sequence variants was judged likely to be a technical artifact of the sequencing pipeline. A total of 150 to 200 TCR beta chains were listed by the study as associated with cytomegalovirus. In an earlier analysis of 587 of the donors, most TCR beta V segments appeared in productive rearrangements about 87% or about 30% of the time, broadly matching IMGT annotations. For the cohort, immune exposure information was limited to CMV serostatus. According to a later analysis, parvovirus B19, influenza, CMV and Epstein-Barr virus appeared linked to several top co-occurrence clusters. According to the authors, the approach could potentially be generalized to other disease states and immunological phenotypes. In both the original and validation cohorts, the classifier was reported to diagnose cytomegalovirus status with high specificity and sensitivity. Because counts were too low, about 15 rarely observed V segments, including chromosome 9 orphons, were left out of the earlier analysis of approximately 580 of the donors. In a later genetic analysis, a missense DCLRE1C variant was associated with V-gene and J-gene trimming of TCR beta chains, and the association was replicated in an independent cohort. According to a later genetic analysis, donors in an Asian-associated ancestry cluster had fewer N-insertions in productive TCRs than the approximately 650-donor mean. Some IMGT-functional V segments, including TRBV6-2 and TRBV6-3, could not be told apart with the 87-base-pair reads, so those segments were excluded. In this cohort, only TCR beta chains were sequenced, and detectable features were limited by the absence of alpha or paired-chain data. A later analysis found that most CMV-associated TCR beta chains appeared HLA-restricted, with HLA associations seemingly driven largely by CMV exposure. Linkage disequilibrium might explain the correlated functional status among segregating V segments, but an unknown experimental factor could not be ruled out. Strong co-occurrence of HLA alleles, especially DR and DQ, made assigning TCR associations to individual alleles difficult.

This receptor chain uses TRBV6-1 and TRBJ2-1; 7 central nucleotides agree with TRBD2. Sequencing was performed on PBMCs. The source of this sequence is a male donor in good health and CMV-seronegative. In nucleotide form, the sequence is TGTGCCAGCAGTGAACATCTAGCGGATTTCAATGAGCAGTTCTTC. Translated, this gives CASSEHLADFNEQFF.